The 20 T cell receptor beta chains presented below share a single source sample, sequenced in a study of blood T cell repertoires in COVID-19. The method was immunoSEQ multiplex PCR; TCRdb's version includes in-frame clones alone and lacks a portion of them. The sample has about 170,000 clones, roughly 86% seen once. Sequencing was carried out using peripheral blood. The receptor set was obtained from a woman older than 75 in a cohort sampled during active or convalescent COVID-19.

This clone has a handful of counts. The rearrangement joins TRBV28 to TRBJ1-5, with 10 bases lining up with TRBD1. V dropped 5 bases and J dropped 3; count of bases not matched to a gene: 4. The CDR3 totals 15 residues. Germline V CDR1 and CDR2: MDHEN, SYDVKM. CDR3 residues: CASSRTGGNNQPQHF. The DNA of the CDR3 is TGTGCCAGCAGTCGGACAGGGGGAAACAATCAGCCCCAGCATTTT.

CDR3 sequence reads: CASSLAPRAGQPNTIYF. In DNA, the CDR3 is TGCGCCAGCAGCTTGGCTCCCCGCGCGGGACAGCCAAACACCATATATTTT. The rearrangement joins TRBV5-1 to TRBJ1-3, with TRBD1 matching 7 bases. The CDR3 has 17 residues. From germline, CDR1 is SGHRS and CDR2 YFSETQ. Trimming took 0 bases from V and 6 from J; bases not matched to a gene: 12. The whole variable domain, remainder taken from reference TRBV5-1 and TRBJ1-3, is KAGVTQTPRYLIKTRGQQVTLSCSPISGHRSVSWYQQTPGQGLQFLFEYFSETQRNKGNFPGRFSGRQFSNSRSEMNVSTLELGDSALYLCASSLAPRAGQPNTIYFGEGSWLTVV.

This rearrangement joins TRBV7-8 to TRBJ1-1, with D possibly being TRBD1 (5 bases). From germline, CDR1 is SGHVS and CDR2 FQNEAQ. Trimming left V 3 bases short and J 3 bases short, with 11 bases between. The CDR3 loop spans 14 amino acids. CDR3: CASSFTRGDTEAFF. DNA for the CDR3: TGTGCCAGCAGCTTCACCCGGGGGGACACTGAAGCTTTCTTT.

A single count supports this clone. The J gene is TRBJ2-1, the V gene TRBV11-2; D might be TRBD2 (6 bases). Germline V gene data show CDR1 as SGHAT and CDR2 as FQNNGV. The CDR3 extends over 14 amino acids. Trimming pared 4 bases from V and 4 bases from J, leaving 11 bases between. CDR3 in DNA: TGTGCCAGCAGCTCCATAGCGGCGTACAATGAGCAGTTCTTC. Translation gives CASSSIAAYNEQFF.

In its sample, this clone was seen a few times. The genes are TRBV28 and TRBJ1-5; the D gene is possibly TRBD1 (6 bases). The V end lost 5 bases, the J end lost 0 bases, and 14 bases lay between the germline ends. The CDR3 totals 16 residues. The germline CDR1 and CDR2 sequences are MDHEN and SYDVKM. The CDR3, as DNA: TGTGCCAGCAGTCCCGGGACAAGTTATAGCAATCAGCCCCAGCATTTT. Amino acids: CASSPGTSYSNQPQHF.

This chain uses TRBV6-5 with TRBJ1-4, with D unresolved. There are 14 residues in the CDR3. CDR1 and CDR2 (germline): MNHEY, SVGAGI. Trimming left V 6 bases short and J 0 bases short, with 8 bases between. The CDR3 nucleotides read TGTGCCAGCAGAATTAGTGCAACTAATGAAAAACTGTTTTTT. It codes for CASRISATNEKLFF.

The V gene is TRBV27, the J gene TRBJ1-2; D remains ambiguous. Germline V CDR1 and CDR2: MNHEY, SMNVEV (reference sequence). V was shortened by 4 bases and J by 0 bases, with 12 bases between the two germline ends. This CDR3 is built from 15 residues. The DNA of the CDR3 is TGTGCCAGCAGTTACAAGGAGGAAGCTAACTATGGCTACACCTTC. Its translation is CASSYKEEANYGYTF.

This clone was found once. J is TRBJ1-2 and V is TRBV6-1, with no clear D. The V gene's germline CDR1 is MNHNS and CDR2 SASEGT. V was trimmed by 2 bases and J by 1 base, leaving 11 bases between them. The CDR3 length is 15 residues. CDR3 sequence (DNA): TGTGCCAGCAGTGAAATCCTGGGCAGTAACTATGGCTACACCTTC. Amino acid sequence: CASSEILGSNYGYTF.

This clone showed up just once. V usage is TRBV21-1 and J usage is TRBJ2-7; TRBD2 reflects the table's D call only, with no check against the DNA. TRBV21-1 is a documented pseudogene. The CDR3 has 13 amino acids. The CDR3 region has the DNA TGTGCCAGCAGCATAGGACTGACCTACGAGCAGTACGTC. It encodes CASSIGLTYEQYV.

V usage is TRBV10-1 and J usage is TRBJ2-3; 7 positions agree with TRBD2. Germline V gives CDR1 WNHNN, CDR2 SYGVQD (reference sequence). The CDR3 contains 14 residues. With 4 bases clipped from V and 1 base from J, the junction kept 2 bases outside the gene matches. This CDR3 reads CASSVLAGTDTQYF. The CDR3, as DNA: TGCGCCAGCAGTGTCCTAGCGGGCACAGATACGCAGTATTTT.

The chain links TRBV10-2 to TRBJ1-3; a weak D match, TRBD1 (5 bases). The germline gives CDR1 WSHSY, CDR2 SAAADI. CDR3 length: 16 residues. Deletions cut 0 bases from V and 2 bases from J, with 11 bases between. This chain's CDR3 is CASSESSGPTGNTIYF. The DNA for the CDR3 is TGCGCCAGCAGTGAGTCCTCAGGGCCAACTGGAAACACCATATATTTT.

The chain employs TRBV6-2 or TRBV6-3 and TRBJ2-1; D is unresolved. Germline V gives CDR1 MNHEY, CDR2 SVGEGT. Deletions cut 2 bases from V and 4 bases from J, with 12 bases between. This CDR3 region has 15 residues. This CDR3 reads CASSYAAYTYNEQFF. CDR3 DNA: TGTGCCAGCAGTTACGCGGCTTACACTTACAATGAGCAGTTCTTC.

The CDR3 sequence: CATSRDLPGSDRGHEQYF. In nucleotides, the CDR3 is TGTGCCACCAGCAGAGACTTACCAGGGTCGGACAGGGGTCACGAGCAGTACTTC. The chain joins TRBV15 to TRBJ2-7; TRBD1 agrees at 9 bases. Germline-derived CDR1 and CDR2 are LNHNV and YYDKDF (reference sequence). The V gene end was trimmed by 0 bases and the J gene end by 5 bases; junction bases not matched to a gene: 14. This CDR3 region has 18 residues.

This rearrangement joins TRBV7-2 to TRBJ2-2; 8 positions match TRBD2. The germline CDR1 and CDR2 sequences are SGHTA and FQGNSA. V lost 5 bases to trimming and J lost 1 base; unmatched junction nucleotides: 6. The CDR3 loop spans 16 amino acids. The DNA of the CDR3 is TGTGCCAGCAGCACCGCGGGGGGCCTGAACACCGGGGAGCTGTTTTTT. This gives the protein CASSTAGGLNTGELFF.

The rearrangement uses TRBV7-9 and TRBJ2-2; D not resolved. CDR3 length: 14 residues. The V end was cut by 4 bases, the J end by 4 bases, with 10 bases between. CDR1 and CDR2 (germline): SEHNR, FQNEAQ (reference sequence). CDR3 loop: CASSSQSRTGELFF. CDR3 DNA sequence: TGTGCCAGCAGCTCCCAGTCTCGCACCGGGGAGCTGTTTTTT.

The chain employs TRBV3-1 (or the pseudogene TRBV3-2) and TRBJ2-7; 14 positions match TRBD2. Unmatched junction bases numbered 1, after V lost 4 bases and J lost 2 bases. Germline V gene lookup returns CDR1 LGHDT and CDR2 YNNKEL (reference sequence). The CDR3 is 15 residues long. The chain's CDR3 is CASSPGLAGAYEQYF. The DNA of the CDR3 is TGTGCCAGCAGCCCGGGACTAGCGGGGGCCTACGAGCAGTACTTC.

The chain carries TRBV7-9 and TRBJ2-5, with D perhaps TRBD1 (5 bases). Trimming took off 2 bases at V and 3 bases at J, with 7 bases between the two ends. Per the germline V gene, CDR1 is SEHNR and CDR2 is FQNEAQ (reference sequence). The CDR3 runs 13 residues. In DNA, the CDR3 is TGTGCCAGCAGCTTAACCAGGGAAGAGACCCAGTACTTC. Protein sequence: CASSLTREETQYF. Full variable domain (outside the CDR3, taken from reference TRBV7-9 and TRBJ2-5): DTGVSQNPRHKITKRGQNVTFRCDPISEHNRLYWYRQTLGQGPEFLTYFQNEAQLEKSRLLSDRFSAERPKGSFSTLEIQRTEQGDSAMYLCASSLTREETQYFGPGTRLLVL.

The CDR3 sequence is CASRDRVGTEAFF. CDR3 in DNA: TGTGCCAGCAGGGACAGGGTGGGCACTGAAGCTTTCTTT. This chain uses TRBV27 with TRBJ1-1, with TRBD1 identical over 8 bases. V gave up 6 bases and J gave up 4 bases; unmatched junction bases: 4. The CDR3 is 13 residues long. Germline lookup yields CDR1 MNHEY and CDR2 SMNVEV (reference sequence).

The chain joins TRBV10-3 to TRBJ1-5; a weak D match, TRBD1 (6 bases). Trimming took 4 bases from V and 4 from J, leaving 8 bases between them. Germline lookup yields CDR1 ENHRY and CDR2 SYGVKD. The CDR3 contains 13 residues. CDR3 coding DNA: TGTGCCATCAGTGGGACAGAAAATCAGCCCCAGCATTTT. This translates into CAISGTENQPQHF.

The gene calls are TRBV11-3 and TRBJ2-2, with D possibly being TRBD2 (6 bases). Between the trimmed V and J ends, which lost 4 bases and 3 bases, there was a span of 12 bases. The CDR3 has 15 amino acids. In germline, CDR1 is SGHNT, CDR2 YENEEA. In DNA, the CDR3 is TGTGCCAGCAGCTCGGGGGTGGGGTACACCGGGGAGCTGTTTTTT. This codes for CASSSGVGYTGELFF.